The 15 T cell receptor beta chains listed next were all sequenced from one sample in a study of cytomegalovirus exposure and HLA in healthy donors. This PCR relied on a set of 60 Vbeta primers and 13 Jbeta primers. Clones were sequenced by immunoSEQ multiplex PCR, and TCRdb holds only the in-frame ones, with some missing. The data show about 200,000 clones, about 79% seen once. Specimen: PBMCs. Receptor source: a boy younger than 10 in good health and CMV-seronegative.

J is TRBJ2-5 and V is TRBV7-9, with 8 positions matching TRBD2. There are 18 residues in the CDR3. CDR1 and CDR2 from the germline V gene are SEHNR and FQNEAQ (reference sequence). V lost 5 bases, J lost 5 bases, and 19 bases stayed unmatched. The CDR3 region is CASSTKTPNSGTPETQYF. Written as DNA, the CDR3 is TGTGCCAGCAGCACCAAAACCCCCAATAGCGGGACCCCCGAGACCCAGTACTTC. Full variable domain (outside the CDR3, taken from reference TRBV7-9 and TRBJ2-5): DTGVSQNPRHKITKRGQNVTFRCDPISEHNRLYWYRQTLGQGPEFLTYFQNEAQLEKSRLLSDRFSAERPKGSFSTLEIQRTEQGDSAMYLCASSTKTPNSGTPETQYFGPGTRLLVL.

The gene calls are TRBV19 and TRBJ2-7, with 8 bases that match TRBD2. The CDR3 totals 15 residues. CDR1 and CDR2 (germline): LNHDA, SQIVND (reference sequence). Unmatched junction bases numbered 8, after V lost 4 bases and J lost 3 bases. The CDR3 nucleotides are TGTGCCAGTAGTACTCGGGTCGGGGGGGTCTACGAGCAGTACTTC. This gives the protein CASSTRVGGVYEQYF.

Only a few counts were recorded for this clone. The chain joins TRBV27 to TRBJ2-5; tentatively, D is TRBD1 (6 bases). The end of the DNA aligns better with TRBJ2-7, so the J call may be wrong. Germline lookup yields CDR1 MNHEY and CDR2 SMNVEV (reference sequence). The CDR3 runs to 13 residues. CDR3 in amino acids: CASSFLQGYEQYF. The CDR3 bases are TGTGCCAGCAGTTTTTTACAGGGCTACGAGCAGTACTTC.

V and J are TRBV15 and TRBJ1-1; 7 nucleotides line up with TRBD1. The CDR3 is 15 amino acids. The V gene's germline CDR1 is LNHNV and CDR2 YYDKDF (reference sequence). V lost 0 bases, J lost 10 bases, and 11 bases stayed unmatched. In DNA form, the CDR3 reads TGTGCCACCAGCAGAGATCTAGGGAAGGGGGCTGCAGCTTTCTTT. It translates to CATSRDLGKGAAAFF.

This chain connects TRBV19 to TRBJ2-1; D is possibly TRBD1 (5 bases). V lost 3 bases and J lost 9, with 12 bases in between. Germline CDR1 LNHDA, CDR2 SQIVND (reference sequence). The CDR3 sequence is 13 residues long. CDR3: CASSIQGGGEQFF. The CDR3 region has the DNA TGTGCCAGTAGTATCCAGGGTGGTGGTGAGCAGTTCTTC.

J is TRBJ2-5 and V is TRBV4-3, with 11 positions matching TRBD2. Germline V gene sequence: CDR1 LGHNA, CDR2 YSLEER. This CDR3 spans 16 amino acids. V shed 2 bases and J 5 bases; nucleotides not matched to a gene: 7. CDR3 in amino acids: CASSQPIAGGGETQYF. The CDR3 DNA reads as TGCGCCAGCAGCCAACCAATAGCGGGAGGGGGCGAGACCCAGTACTTC.

The V gene is TRBV7-2, the J gene TRBJ1-2; D remains ambiguous. V lost 2 bases, J lost 4 bases, and 11 bases lay in between. Germline values: CDR1 SGHTA, CDR2 FQGNSA. The CDR3 runs to 14 residues. CDR3 in DNA: TGTGCCAGCAGCTTAAAACCCGGGGTCTATGGCTACACCTTC. It codes for CASSLKPGVYGYTF.

This chain connects TRBV5-3 to TRBJ1-1; the D is unclear. TRBV5-3 qualifies as an ORF whose function is uncertain. The CDR3 is 13 amino acids. Between the trimmed V and J ends, which lost 4 bases and 5 bases, there was a span of 12 bases. The CDR3 here is CARSTRGGTEAFF. The DNA of the CDR3 is TGTGCCAGAAGCACCAGAGGAGGGACTGAAGCTTTCTTT.

The table lists this clone with a few counts. The V and J genes are TRBV7-2 and TRBJ2-3, with 12 bases lining up with TRBD2. The CDR3 is made up of 15 amino acids. Losses at the gene ends were 4 bases for V and 4 bases for J; bases not matched to a gene: 3. Germline V gene data show CDR1 as SGHTA and CDR2 as FQGNSA. The CDR3 protein is CASSWRTSGADTQYF. CDR3 DNA: TGTGCCAGCAGCTGGCGGACTAGCGGGGCAGATACGCAGTATTTT.

The chain couples TRBV4-2 to TRBJ2-5; the match to TRBD2 covers 13 bases. The V gene end was trimmed by 0 bases and the J gene end by 0 bases; junction bases not matched to a gene: 4. The CDR3 has 18 amino acids. The germline gives CDR1 LGHNA, CDR2 YNFKEQ. As DNA, the CDR3 is TGTGCCAGCAGCCAAGAATGGGGACTAGCGGGGTACCAAGAGACCCAGTACTTC. Protein product: CASSQEWGLAGYQETQYF.

The V call is TRBV5-1, the J call TRBJ2-3, with 10 bases identical to TRBD2. Trimming at V came to 4 bases and at J to 1 base, leaving 3 bases not matched to a gene. Per the germline V gene, CDR1 is SGHRS and CDR2 is YFSETQ. The CDR3 runs to 15 residues. CDR3 bases: TGCGCCAGCAGCGCGGGGACTAGCGGCACAGATACGCAGTATTTT. Encoded protein: CASSAGTSGTDTQYF.

The chain combines TRBV7-4 with TRBJ1-2, with D unresolved. V dropped 2 bases and J dropped 4 bases, with 11 bases sitting between them. Germline V gene data show CDR1 as SGHVT and CDR2 as SQSDAQ. The CDR3 is 14 residues long. The CDR3 protein is CASSLSPRGYGYTF. The CDR3 bases are TGTGCCAGCAGCTTAAGTCCCCGGGGCTATGGCTACACCTTC.

The CDR3 DNA is TGTGCCAGCAGCTTCACGGGGGGGCCTGATACGCAGTATTTT. Translating gives CASSFTGGPDTQYF. The rearrangement uses TRBV7-2 and TRBJ2-3; TRBD2 agrees at 8 bases. CDR1 SGHTA and CDR2 FQGNSA come from the germline V gene. V dropped 3 bases and J dropped 6; count of bases not matched to a gene: 5. The CDR3 contains 14 residues.

This chain's CDR3 is CASSLGTGLVYGYTF. The DNA for the CDR3 is TGTGCCAGCAGTTTAGGGACAGGGCTCGTCTATGGCTACACCTTC. The genes are TRBV28 and TRBJ1-2; 9 positions agree with TRBD1. CDR1 and CDR2 from the germline V gene are MDHEN and SYDVKM. This CDR3 comprises 15 residues. The junction had 5 bases not matched to a gene; V was cut back by 2 bases and J by 4 bases.

There are a few counts of this clone. This chain connects TRBV18 to TRBJ1-4; 8 bases are shared with TRBD1. The length of the CDR3 is 15 residues. Germline CDR1 reads KGHSH; CDR2 reads LQKENI. V was pared by 6 bases and J by 8 bases, with 11 bases of the junction left unmatched. The CDR3 sequence: CASSPTGAVVEKLFF. The CDR3 coding sequence is TGTGCCAGCTCCCCGACAGGGGCGGTGGTGGAAAAACTGTTTTTT.